This T cell receptor beta chain was profiled in a study of CD8 T cells in Susac syndrome (dated by TCRdb to between 2019 and 2020). The study in broad terms: Repertoire sequencing was used to test whether CD8+ T cell activation and differentiation in Susac syndrome was antigen driven. The clonality of the CD8+ T cell repertoire was compared across approximately 11 healthy donors, roughly 14 Susac syndrome patients and around 15 multiple sclerosis patients. Summary of the overall study and its limitations: The TCR sequencing and HLA analysis was acknowledged to have included a relatively small number of individuals.

V gives up 11 bases and J gives up 8 bases, and the segment between their germline ends measures 7 bases. The germline V gene (reference sequence) specifies LNHDA as CDR1 and SQIVND as CDR2. The CDR3, cysteine through phenylalanine, is 10 amino acids long. CDR3 DNA only is kept here, 30 bases in frame from base 1. Peripheral blood CD8+ and CD4+ T cells from healthy donors, Susac syndrome patients and multiple sclerosis patients were profiled using high-throughput TCR beta sequencing. The multiple sclerosis controls were treatment-naive patients who had stable or active relapsing-remitting disease and met the revised McDonald criteria. Bulk CD8+ and CD4+ T cells were purified magnetically by negative isolation, whereas CD8+ TEMRA cells were enriched by FACS. Blood was drawn into EDTA tubes, processed within 24 hours, and PBMCs were isolated by density gradient centrifugation. PBMCs destined for TCR sequencing were cryopreserved in liquid nitrogen and later thawed in a 37 °C water bath. A purity of at least 90% was achieved for sorted or isolated CD4+, CD8+ and CD8+ TEMRA cells.

RNA was extracted using the RNeasy kit, and about 0.5 to 1 microgram was reverse transcribed with random hexamers. The immunoSEQ multiplex PCR assay, covering 54 Vbeta and 13 Jbeta segments, was used to amplify TCR beta CDR3 regions. Bias from PCR amplification was corrected by using a synthetic template baseline for primer optimization and for computational correction. In the authors' own workflow: Reads were annotated to V, D and J genes according to IMGT and were analyzed with immunoSEQ Analyzer, with only productive sequences retained. Clonality was calculated as one minus the Shannon entropy normalized by log2 of the number of productive unique sequences. For each patient and control, public and private clones were evaluated within the 100 most prevalent clones. Clones were defined as Susac-specific when absent from the healthy and MS cohorts, from roughly 1,000 published viral clones and from other ImmuneACCESS disease sequences. Using fastp trimming at Q25 and MiXCR clonotype assembly, TCRdb reanalyzed the public sequencing data and kept in-frame beta chains. Rows are unified per CDR3 protein, each entry keeping the most common DNA and genes. TCRdb, rather than the study authors, made the V and J calls. The table for this sample lists about 80,000 distinct CDR3 sequences; 91% of them were counted only once. 0.5% to 0.6% of the sample goes to the ten largest clones.

As to this clonotype: The antigen it recognizes is unknown. Within one base of it there is no much larger clone, and no base qualities were kept.

This sequence originates from a human donor with multiple sclerosis. The sequenced sample consisted of CD8+ T cells from PBMCs. The rearrangement joined TRBV19 to TRBJ2-6; the D gene assignment is ambiguous. The DNA sequence reads TGTGCCCCACTACCCAACGTCCTGACTTTC. Translated, it reads CAPLPNVLTF.